This passage covers 16 T cell receptor beta chains from one sample sequenced in a study of identical twins. TCRdb used MiXCR to reprocess the 5' RACE reads, holding one entry per CDR3 protein. The data hold a few hundred thousand distinct CDR3 sequences, with about 12% observed a single time. These data were also filed under a second study, of yellow fever vaccine responses in identical twins.

Sequencing was performed on CD8+ T cells sorted from blood. These receptors were obtained from a woman aged 18-29 years in good health.

This clonotype was observed a handful of times. The chain joins TRBV9 to TRBJ2-7, with D maybe TRBD2 (5 bases). The germline V gene encodes CDR1 SGDLS and CDR2 YYNGEE. V was clipped by 3 bases and J by 0 bases, with 10 bases between them. The CDR3 length is 14 residues. The CDR3 sequence is CASSADSYSYEQYF. CDR3 bases: TGTGCCAGCAGCGCGGACTCCTACTCCTACGAGCAGTACTTC. Supplemented by reference TRBV9 and TRBJ2-7, the full variable domain reads DSGVTQTPKHLITATGQRVTLRCSPRSGDLSVYWYQQSLDQGLQFLIQYYNGEERAKGNILERFSAQQFPDLHSELNLSSLELGDSALYFCASSADSYSYEQYFGPGTRLTVT.

This chain connects TRBV28 to TRBJ1-4, with D unresolved. This CDR3 region has 13 residues. The germline V gene encodes CDR1 MDHEN and CDR2 SYDVKM. Trimming stripped 7 bases from V and 8 bases from J, with 14 bases between. CDR3 residues: CASTQVGGEKLFF. The CDR3 DNA reads TGTGCCAGCACCCAGGTCGGTGGAGAAAAACTGTTTTTT.

The chain links TRBV6-2 or TRBV6-3 to TRBJ2-4; TRBD1 aligns across 7 bases. CDR1 and CDR2 (germline): MNHEY, SVGEGT. J was trimmed by 2 bases and V by 6 bases; bases with no gene match: 13. The CDR3 totals 17 residues. The CDR3 region is CASRPGQADLTKNIQYF. The CDR3, as DNA: TGTGCCAGCAGACCCGGACAGGCGGATTTAACCAAAAACATTCAGTACTTC.

This clonotype was seen only a few times. The chain has TRBV6-1 and TRBJ2-7; maybe TRBD2 (6 bases). Trimming took off 4 bases at V and 3 bases at J, with 10 bases between the two ends. The germline V gene has CDR1 MNHNS and CDR2 SASEGT. The CDR3 is 13 amino acids. Here the CDR3 reads CASSAGSFYEQYF. In nucleotides, the CDR3 is TGTGCCAGCAGTGCCGGGAGTTTCTACGAGCAGTACTTC.

This clonotype was counted between two and nine times. The chain uses TRBV20-1 and TRBJ2-1; D is unresolved. The V end lost 3 bases, the J end lost 3 bases, and 24 bases lay between the germline ends. In germline, CDR1 is DFQATT, CDR2 SNEGSKA (reference sequence). The CDR3 contains 18 residues. The CDR3 is CSASHRPNPITNYNEQFF. CDR3 DNA: TGCAGTGCTAGTCATCGACCAAACCCAATAACAAACTACAATGAGCAGTTCTTC.

The sample holds a few counts of this clonotype. The chain couples TRBV12-3 or TRBV12-4 to TRBJ2-1; 12 nucleotides align to TRBD2. CDR3 length: 15 amino acids. Unmatched junction bases numbered 4, after V lost 2 bases and J lost 8 bases. This chain's CDR3 is CASSLRLAGDHEQFF. CDR3 DNA: TGTGCCAGCAGTTTACGACTAGCGGGAGATCATGAGCAGTTCTTC.

The chain joins TRBV29-1 to TRBJ2-2, with D perhaps being TRBD1 or TRBD2 (5 bases each). The CDR3 covers 13 residues. V dropped 6 bases and J dropped 6 bases, with 14 bases sitting between them. CDR1 is SQVTM and CDR2 is ANQGSEA in the germline V gene. The CDR3 protein is CSVGLGVPGELFF. For the CDR3, the DNA is TGCAGCGTGGGCCTGGGGGTCCCCGGGGAGCTGTTTTTT.

The chain uses TRBV24-1 and TRBJ2-1, with a tentative D call TRBD2 (6 bases). V lost 4 bases and J 3 bases, leaving 18 bases between the germline ends. CDR3 length: 17 residues. The germline CDR1 and CDR2 sequences are KGHDR and SFDVKD. The CDR3 sequence is CATSDPVGSGFYNEQFF. CDR3 nucleotides: TGTGCCACCAGTGACCCCGTAGGTAGCGGATTCTACAATGAGCAGTTCTTC.

Only a few counts were recorded for this clonotype. This chain uses TRBV10-1 with TRBJ2-1; tentatively, D is TRBD1 or TRBD2 (5 bases each). CDR3 size: 14 residues. Germline lookup yields CDR1 WNHNN and CDR2 SYGVQD (reference sequence). Between the trimmed V and J ends, which lost 11 bases and 1 base, there was a span of 15 bases. CDR3 DNA: TGCGCCTCCTCAGGGAGTGGTTCCTACAATGAGCAGTTCTTC. Protein sequence: CASSGSGSYNEQFF.

Many counts were recorded for this clonotype. The gene calls are TRBV7-2 and TRBJ1-4; D uncertain. Germline V CDR1 and CDR2: SGHTA, FQGNSA. The V gene lost 3 bases and the J gene lost 10 bases, with 6 bases spanning the gap. This CDR3 comprises 11 residues. The CDR3 sequence: CASSLGGKLFF. In DNA form, the CDR3 reads TGTGCCAGCAGCTTGGGCGGAAAACTGTTTTTT.

This clonotype has at least ten counts. The chain joins TRBV7-2 to TRBJ2-5; 9 bases fit TRBD1. Germline V gene lookup returns CDR1 SGHTA and CDR2 FQGNSA. The trim removed 1 base at V and 4 bases at J, leaving 25 bases unmatched. The CDR3 is 22 amino acids. For the CDR3, the DNA is TGTGCCAGCAGCTTAGGGCCCCCTGGGACAGGGCCCCCGGTAACAGGAATAGAGACCCAGTACTTC. It translates to CASSLGPPGTGPPVTGIETQYF.

The CDR3 region is CASSHLPSGFYNEQFF. The CDR3 DNA follows: TGTGCCAGCAGCCACCTACCTAGCGGATTCTACAATGAGCAGTTCTTC. The chain is built from TRBV14 and TRBJ2-1, with TRBD2 matching over 7 bases. Per germline, CDR1 SGHDN and CDR2 FVKESK. The CDR3 extends over 16 amino acids. Trimming took 3 bases from V and 3 from J; bases not matched to a gene: 8.

This clonotype was observed a handful of times. The chain uses TRBV28 and TRBJ1-2; D is unresolved. Trimming left V 3 bases short and J 8 bases short, with 16 bases between. CDR1 is MDHEN and CDR2 is SYDVKM in the germline V gene. This CDR3 contains 14 residues. Here the CDR3 DNA reads TGTGCCAGCAGTTTCGATACATACCTCGGCGGCTACACCTTC. Protein sequence: CASSFDTYLGGYTF.

In its sample, this clonotype was seen many times. The gene calls are TRBV4-1 and TRBJ1-5; D not resolved. The CDR3 loop spans 12 amino acids. Deletions cut 2 bases from V and 3 bases from J, with 2 bases between. CDR1 and CDR2 (germline): MGHRA, YSYEKL. The DNA for the CDR3 is TGCGCCAGCAGCCAAACCAATCAGCCCCAGCATTTT. Protein sequence: CASSQTNQPQHF.

This clonotype appeared many times. The CDR3 here is CASSPGTGGSNQPQHF. The CDR3 coding sequence is TGTGCCAGCAGCCCAGGGACAGGGGGTAGCAATCAGCCCCAGCATTTT. J is TRBJ1-5 and V is TRBV7-9; 11 bases are shared with TRBD1. The trim removed 5 bases at V and 0 bases at J, leaving 3 bases unmatched. This CDR3 region has 16 residues. CDR1 and CDR2 from the germline V gene are SEHNR and FQNEAQ (reference sequence).

This clonotype was recorded at least ten times. The chain uses TRBV2 and TRBJ2-7; D might be TRBD2 (6 bases). In germline, CDR1 is SNHLY, CDR2 FYNNEI. Trimming took 3 bases from V and 0 from J, leaving 9 bases between them. The CDR3 length is 14 residues. In nucleotides, the CDR3 is TGTGCCAGCAGTGAGGCGGGGCCCTCCTACGAGCAGTACGTC. Encoded protein: CASSEAGPSYEQYV.